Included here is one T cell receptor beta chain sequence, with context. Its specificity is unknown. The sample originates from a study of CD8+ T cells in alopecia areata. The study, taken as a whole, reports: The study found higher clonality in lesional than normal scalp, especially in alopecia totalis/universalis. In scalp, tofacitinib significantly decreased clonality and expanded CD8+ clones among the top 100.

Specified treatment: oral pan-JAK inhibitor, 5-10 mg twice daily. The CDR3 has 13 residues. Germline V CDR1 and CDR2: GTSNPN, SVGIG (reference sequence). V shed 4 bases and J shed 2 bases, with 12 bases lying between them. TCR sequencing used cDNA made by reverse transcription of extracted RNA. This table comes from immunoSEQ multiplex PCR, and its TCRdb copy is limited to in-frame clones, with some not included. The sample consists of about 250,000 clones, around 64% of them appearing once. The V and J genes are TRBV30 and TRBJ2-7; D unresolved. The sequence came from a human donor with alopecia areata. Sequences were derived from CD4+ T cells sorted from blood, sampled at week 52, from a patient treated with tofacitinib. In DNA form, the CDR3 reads TGTGCCTGGAACACAAGACGGACCTACGAGCAGTACTTC. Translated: CAWNTRRTYEQYF. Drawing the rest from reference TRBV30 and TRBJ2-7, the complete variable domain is SQTIHQWPATLVQPVGSPLSLECTVEGTSNPNLYWYRQAAGRGLQLLFYSVGIGQISSEVPQNLSASRPQDRQFILSSKKLLLSDSGFYLCAWNTRRTYEQYFGPGTRLTVT.